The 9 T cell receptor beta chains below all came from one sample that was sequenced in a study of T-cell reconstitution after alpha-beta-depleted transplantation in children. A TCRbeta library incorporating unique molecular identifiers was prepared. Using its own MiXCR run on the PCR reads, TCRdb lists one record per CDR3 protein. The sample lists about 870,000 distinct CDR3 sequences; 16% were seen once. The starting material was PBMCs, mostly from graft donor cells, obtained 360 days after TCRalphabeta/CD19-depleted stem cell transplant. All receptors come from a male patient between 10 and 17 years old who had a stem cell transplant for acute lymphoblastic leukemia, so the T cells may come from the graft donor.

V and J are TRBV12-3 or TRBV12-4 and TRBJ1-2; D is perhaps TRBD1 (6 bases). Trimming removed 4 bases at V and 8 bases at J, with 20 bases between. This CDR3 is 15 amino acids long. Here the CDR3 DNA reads TGTGCCAGCAGTTCCCACGGGACCTACGACAGGGGCTACACCTTC. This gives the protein CASSSHGTYDRGYTF.

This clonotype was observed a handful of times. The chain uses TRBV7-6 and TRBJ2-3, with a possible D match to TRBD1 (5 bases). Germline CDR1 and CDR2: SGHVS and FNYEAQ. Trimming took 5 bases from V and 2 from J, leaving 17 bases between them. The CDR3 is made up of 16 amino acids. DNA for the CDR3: TGTGCCAGCAGCCTTAACAGGCGCCCCCCCACAGATACGCAGTATTTT. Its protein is CASSLNRRPPTDTQYF.

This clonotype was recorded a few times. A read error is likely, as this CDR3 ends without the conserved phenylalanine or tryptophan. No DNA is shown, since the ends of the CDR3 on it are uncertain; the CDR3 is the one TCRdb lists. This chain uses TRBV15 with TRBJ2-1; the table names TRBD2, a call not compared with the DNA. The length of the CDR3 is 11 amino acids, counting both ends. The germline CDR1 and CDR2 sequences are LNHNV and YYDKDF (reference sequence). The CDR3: CATSRDLQLAL.

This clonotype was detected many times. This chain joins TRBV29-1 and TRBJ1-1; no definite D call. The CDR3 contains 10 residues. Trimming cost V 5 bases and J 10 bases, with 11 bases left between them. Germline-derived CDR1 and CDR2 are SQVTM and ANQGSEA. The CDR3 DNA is TGCAGCGTTACTCTCTTGGGAGCTTTCTTT. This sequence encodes CSVTLLGAFF.

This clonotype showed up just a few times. CDR3: CASSFDRSETYNEQFF. CDR3 in DNA: TGTGCCAGCAGTTTTGATCGATCAGAGACCTACAATGAGCAGTTCTTC. The chain links TRBV12-3 or TRBV12-4 to TRBJ2-1; no firm D call. Trimming left V 3 bases short and J 2 bases short, with 14 bases between. This CDR3 comprises 16 residues.

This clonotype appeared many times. In DNA, the CDR3 is TGTGCCAGCTCACCACGGGGCCCGGGAGATACGCAGTATTTT. It codes for CASSPRGPGDTQYF. The chain employs TRBV18 and TRBJ2-3; a weak D match, TRBD1 (5 bases). V was cut by 1 base and J by 5 bases, with 10 bases left in between. From germline, CDR1 is KGHSH and CDR2 LQKENI. This CDR3 spans 14 amino acids. Full variable domain (outside the CDR3, taken from reference TRBV18 and TRBJ2-3): NAGVMQNPRHLVRRRGQEARLRCSPMKGHSHVYWYRQLPEEGLKFMVYLQKENIIDESGMPKERFSAEFPKEGPSILRIQQVVRGDSAAYFCASSPRGPGDTQYFGPGTRLTVL.

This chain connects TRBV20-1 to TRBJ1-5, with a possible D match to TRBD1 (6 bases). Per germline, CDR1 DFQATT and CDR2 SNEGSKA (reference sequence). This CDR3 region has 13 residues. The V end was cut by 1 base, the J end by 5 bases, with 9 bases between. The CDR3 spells CSARAQGYQPQHF. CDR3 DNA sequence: TGCAGTGCTAGAGCACAGGGCTATCAGCCCCAGCATTTT.

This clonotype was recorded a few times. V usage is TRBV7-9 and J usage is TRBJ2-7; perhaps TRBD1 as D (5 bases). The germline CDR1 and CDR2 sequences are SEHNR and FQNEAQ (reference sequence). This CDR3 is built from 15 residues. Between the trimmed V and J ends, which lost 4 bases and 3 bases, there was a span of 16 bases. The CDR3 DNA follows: TGTGCCAGCAGCTCATTACCGGACACTATCTACGAGCAGTACTTC. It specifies CASSSLPDTIYEQYF. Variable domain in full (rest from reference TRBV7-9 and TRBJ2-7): DTGVSQNPRHKITKRGQNVTFRCDPISEHNRLYWYRQTLGQGPEFLTYFQNEAQLEKSRLLSDRFSAERPKGSFSTLEIQRTEQGDSAMYLCASSSLPDTIYEQYFGPGTRLTVT.

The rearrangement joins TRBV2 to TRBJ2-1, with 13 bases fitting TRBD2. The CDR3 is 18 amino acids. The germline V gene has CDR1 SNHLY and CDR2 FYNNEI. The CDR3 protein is CTISRTSGRANRFNEQFF. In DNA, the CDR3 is TGTACCATCTCCCGGACTAGCGGGAGAGCTAACCGATTCAATGAGCAGTTCTTC.